Listed here is a single T cell receptor (beta chain). No cognate antigen has been identified for it. No base quality information exists; no much larger clone differs at one position. In total, fewer than 750 healthy bone marrow donors made up the cohort. At the time of sampling, every cohort member was nominally healthy, though immune exposures that went unrecorded were likely present. The donor was CMV seronegative and belonged to the group of 350 or so seronegative cohort members. Every donor gave a peripheral blood sample, and the peripheral blood mononuclear cells from that sample were used for TCR beta sequencing. Genomic DNA was extracted from the blood cell samples with the Qiagen DNeasy Blood Extraction Kit. Libraries were built with the immunoSEQ multiplex PCR assay. For the multiplex PCR, a mixture combining 60 forward primers for TCR Vbeta segments and 13 reverse primers for TCR Jbeta segments was used. The CDR3 region of rearranged TCR beta genes was amplified from genomic DNA with a multiplex PCR assay. Amplified TCR beta libraries were sequenced as 87-base-pair reads on the Illumina HiSeq System. As for the original processing: Across the roughly 700 repertoires, a later analysis counted some 80 million unique TCR beta chains, around 11 million of which were shared by at least two donors. A nearest-neighbor algorithm error-corrected the raw reads and collapsed the reads into unique sequences, merging closely related sequences to remove PCR and sequencing errors. V, D and J gene segments were assigned by aligning CDR3 sequences to IMGT reference sequences. For a sequence to be retained, at least a six-nucleotide match to both a V gene segment and a J gene segment was required. Rearrangements were classified as productive when the CDR3 lacked stop codons and remained in frame with V and J, and all other rearrangements were classified as non-productive. CDR3 was defined according to IMGT convention as the region running from the second conserved V-encoded cysteine to the conserved J-encoded phenylalanine. In an earlier analysis of roughly 610 of the donors, sequences lacking an unambiguous match to a single V gene segment were excluded. In an earlier analysis of approximately 610 of the donors, V segments were called functional above 56.7% productive rearrangements and were called segregating when the between-donor standard deviation exceeded 5%. A statistical classification framework was built to diagnose cytomegalovirus status from the catalog of TCR beta chain sequences. In a later analysis, TCR nucleotide sequences were compared against IMGT/GENE-DB human TR gene sequences so that V and J genes could be assigned. In a later analysis, CDR3 sequences and most-parsimonious VDJ recombination scenarios were assigned using the TCRdist pipeline. In a later analysis, every TCR beta chain was defined by the combination of its CDR3 amino acid sequence and its V-gene family, and reads without a unique V-gene family were dropped. In a later analysis, fewer than 650 highly shared, low-generation-probability nucleotide sequences were removed to address suspected cross-contamination and a sequencing artifact. For each public chain, a later analysis derived a clonal expansion index from normalized ranks of inferred template counts within each repertoire. In a later analysis, generation probabilities were computed using a VDJ recombination model fitted to out-of-frame rearrangements, and the results were checked against IGoR. In a later analysis, hypergeometric tests were used to score TCR-TCR, TCR-HLA and TCR-CMV co-occurrence, with a repertoire-size bias correction applied to TCR pairs. False discovery rates were estimated in a later analysis by permuting HLA or CMV assignments 20 times. A later analysis grouped co-occurring TCRs with DBSCAN, adding TCRdist sequence similarity when clustering within HLA-allele-positive subsets. Repertoires with fewer than 30,000 or more than 120,000 public chains were left out of co-occurrence clustering, as were about 5 repertoires with anomalous nucleotide sharing. As stored in TCRdb, this immuneACCESS dataset retains in-frame rearrangements with V and J assigned. A fraction of the clones does not appear; measured against another copy, unresolved V genes explain less than half of the discrepancy, and the remainder lacks a known reason. That table gives V, J and clone size, and the DNA gave D and trimming. The sample table contains 200,000 to 250,000 clones; only one count was recorded for about 80% of them. The ten largest clones represent less than 3% of the sample.

This entry belongs to a study of cytomegalovirus exposure and HLA in healthy donors (dated by TCRdb to the late 2010s). Background on the whole study: An earlier analysis of about 530 of the donors reported approximately 280 Gb of sequence data and around 100 million unique TCR beta sequences obtained from approximately 180 million T cells. An early release covering approximately 600 HLA-typed donors comprised 300 to 350 gigabases of sequencing data and about 90 million unique TCR sequences. Among the roughly 390 genotyped donors, around 81% belonged to the genetic ancestry cluster associated with self-reported Caucasian donors. The study was designed to test whether signatures of past pathogen exposure could be identified by cataloging public T cell receptors. The T cell repertoires of about 700 subjects were profiled by immunosequencing and related to cytomegalovirus serostatus. Along with the approximately 670-subject first cohort, a separate validation cohort of around 120 different subjects was used. The study combined high-throughput TCR immunosequencing, statistical association of individual TCRs with disease status, and machine learning to predict cytomegalovirus infection status. A later analysis re-examined previously published TCR beta repertoires from 500 to 700 donors and added high-resolution HLA genotyping to investigate patterns of TCR occurrence. The later analysis used no new phenotypic data to find candidate immune exposures, relying instead on TCR beta sequences and their occurrence across donors. An earlier analysis of approximately 640 of the donors applied high-throughput TCR beta sequencing to assess whether each TCR beta V gene segment acted as functional or pseudogenic. Donor age, sex, ethnicity and CMV serostatus were compiled together with the repertoire data. In a later genetic analysis, genome-wide SNP genotypes for about 65% of the roughly 700 donors were used, and that subset was treated as a discovery cohort. All discovery cohort repertoires had been generated on a single sequencing platform. HLA typing included class I and class II loci at four-digit resolution. The number of donors typed differed by locus, with roughly 620-630 for A, B, C, DRB1 and DQB1, roughly 520 for DQA1, 600 to 610 for DPA1, and some 470 for DPB1. Five DR-DQ haplotypes were handled as single units for association and clustering because linkage in the cohort was strong. Among some 410 genotyped donors of the cohort, an average of approximately 230,000 unique TCR beta nucleotide sequences were sequenced per donor, 15% to 20% of them non-productive. Study-wide findings and limitations: In vitro tests confirmed that a few of the cytomegalovirus-associated TCR beta chains recognize cytomegalovirus antigens. A later analysis found that TCR association rates varied across HLA loci, with DRB1 alleles showing the most associated TCRs and HLA-C alleles the fewest. Presence/absence analyses assumed roughly uniform sequencing depth across donors, an assumption that may not hold. A later analysis found that HLA-associated TCR beta chains were more clonally expanded and had lower generation probabilities than equally common non-associated chains. It was suggested by the authors that the approach could potentially be generalized to other disease states and immunological phenotypes. Some IMGT-functional V segments, including TRBV6-2 and TRBV6-3, could not be told apart with the 87-base-pair reads, so those segments were excluded. In a later analysis, most CMV-associated TCR beta chains were found to appear HLA-restricted, with HLA associations seemingly driven largely by CMV exposure. For the cohort, immune exposure information was limited to CMV serostatus. While some public TCRs were present in many individuals, most TCR sequences turned up only very rarely across donors. In an earlier analysis of roughly 500 of the donors, most TCR beta V segments appeared in productive rearrangements about 87% or about 30% of the time, broadly matching IMGT annotations. The cohort was sequenced for TCR beta chains only, and without alpha or paired-chain data the features that could be detected were limited. Correlated functional status among segregating V segments might reflect linkage disequilibrium, but an unknown experimental factor could not be ruled out. In a later genetic analysis, a missense DCLRE1C variant was associated with V-gene and J-gene trimming of TCR beta chains, and the association was replicated in an independent cohort. According to a later analysis, parvovirus B19, influenza, CMV and Epstein-Barr virus appeared linked to several top co-occurrence clusters. A cluster of highly shared sequence variants was judged likely to represent a technical artifact of the sequencing pipeline. When HLA alleles, especially DR and DQ, strongly co-occurred, TCR associations were difficult to assign to individual alleles. In a later analysis, some 17,000 TCR beta sequences were associated with specific HLA alleles at a false discovery rate of 0.05. Seventeen rarely observed V segments, including chromosome 9 orphons, were excluded from the earlier analysis of just under 600 of the donors because counts were too low. In the study, some 160 TCR beta chains were listed as associated with cytomegalovirus. According to a later genetic analysis, donors in an Asian-associated ancestry cluster had fewer N-insertions in productive TCRs than the approximately 710-donor mean. Because HLA typing was unavailable for some donors at each locus, only the typed subset was used in association tests. Cytomegalovirus status was reported to be diagnosed by the classifier with high specificity and sensitivity in both the original and validation cohorts. A further reported finding was that TCR beta sequences accurately predicted the HLA-A and HLA-B alleles for most subjects in the first cohort.

V gives up 7 bases and J gives up 3 bases, and the segment between their germline ends measures 10 bases. The CDR3 has 13 amino acids, counting the end cysteine and phenylalanine. Only the CDR3 part of the read is kept: 39 bases, read in frame from the first base. Reading the germline V gene gives CDR1 SNHLY and CDR2 FYNNEI. The sequence links TRBV2 to TRBJ1-3, with no confident D gene call. The receptor was derived from a woman aged 25 to 45 in good health and CMV-seronegative. Specimen: PBMCs. The DNA reads TGTGCCAGCAATGACGGGGTTGGAAACACCATATATTTT. Its product reads: CASNDGVGNTIYF.